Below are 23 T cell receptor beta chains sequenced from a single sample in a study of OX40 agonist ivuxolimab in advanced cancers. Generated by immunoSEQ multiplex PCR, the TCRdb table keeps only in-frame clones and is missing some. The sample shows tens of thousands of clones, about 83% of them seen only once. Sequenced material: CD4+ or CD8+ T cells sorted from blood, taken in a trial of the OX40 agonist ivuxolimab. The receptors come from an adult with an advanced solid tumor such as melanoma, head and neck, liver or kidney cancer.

The CDR3 loop reads CASSPFRDPSGRGLDIQYF. The CDR3 region has the DNA TGTGCCAGTAGTCCATTCAGAGATCCATCGGGCAGGGGGCTTGACATTCAGTACTTC. The J gene is TRBJ2-4, the V gene TRBV19; TRBD1 matches 8 bases. V trimming: 5 bases; J trimming: 8 bases; junction bases outside the gene matches: 23. The V gene's germline CDR1 is LNHDA and CDR2 SQIVND (reference sequence). This CDR3 has 19 residues.

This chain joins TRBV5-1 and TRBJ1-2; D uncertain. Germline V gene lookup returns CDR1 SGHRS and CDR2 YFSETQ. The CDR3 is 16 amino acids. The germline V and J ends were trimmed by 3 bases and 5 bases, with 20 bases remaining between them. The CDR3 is CASSSEARSWEYGYTF. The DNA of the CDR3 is TGCGCCAGCAGCTCGGAAGCCAGGTCTTGGGAGTATGGCTACACCTTC.

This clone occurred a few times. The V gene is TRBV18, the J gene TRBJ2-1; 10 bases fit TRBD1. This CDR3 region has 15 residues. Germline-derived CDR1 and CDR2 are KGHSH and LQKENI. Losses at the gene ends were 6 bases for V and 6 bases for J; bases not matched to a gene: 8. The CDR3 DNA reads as TGTGCCAGCTCCCCGTTGGGACAGGGGTTCAATGAGCAGTTCTTC. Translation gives CASSPLGQGFNEQFF. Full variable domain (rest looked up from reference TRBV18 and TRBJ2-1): NAGVMQNPRHLVRRRGQEARLRCSPMKGHSHVYWYRQLPEEGLKFMVYLQKENIIDESGMPKERFSAEFPKEGPSILRIQQVVRGDSAAYFCASSPLGQGFNEQFFGPGTRLTVL.

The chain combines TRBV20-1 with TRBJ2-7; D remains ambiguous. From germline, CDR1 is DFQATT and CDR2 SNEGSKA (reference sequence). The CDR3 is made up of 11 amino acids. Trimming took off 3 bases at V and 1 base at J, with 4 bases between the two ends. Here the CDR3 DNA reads TGCAGTGCTAGTGATTCCTACGAGCAGTACTTC. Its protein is CSASDSYEQYF.

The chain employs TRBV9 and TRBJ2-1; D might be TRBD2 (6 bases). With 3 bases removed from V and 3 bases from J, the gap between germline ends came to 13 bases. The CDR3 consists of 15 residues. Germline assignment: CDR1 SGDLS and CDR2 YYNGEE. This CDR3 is CASSDGPGLYNEQFF. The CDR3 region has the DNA TGTGCCAGCAGCGACGGCCCGGGACTCTACAATGAGCAGTTCTTC. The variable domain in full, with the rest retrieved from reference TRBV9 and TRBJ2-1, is DSGVTQTPKHLITATGQRVTLRCSPRSGDLSVYWYQQSLDQGLQFLIQYYNGEERAKGNILERFSAQQFPDLHSELNLSSLELGDSALYFCASSDGPGLYNEQFFGPGTRLTVL.

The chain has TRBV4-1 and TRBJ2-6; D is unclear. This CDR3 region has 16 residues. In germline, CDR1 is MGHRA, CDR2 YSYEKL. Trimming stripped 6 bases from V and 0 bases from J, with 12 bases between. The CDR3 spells CASRPIAGSGANVLTF. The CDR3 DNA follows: TGCGCCAGCAGACCGATCGCAGGCTCTGGGGCCAACGTCCTGACTTTC.

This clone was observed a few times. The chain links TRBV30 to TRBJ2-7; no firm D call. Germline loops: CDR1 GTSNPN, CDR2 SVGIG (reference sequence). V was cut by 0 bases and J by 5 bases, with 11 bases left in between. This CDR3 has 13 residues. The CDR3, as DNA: TGTGCCTGGAGTGTTGGGCTATATAACGAGCAGTACTTC. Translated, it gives CAWSVGLYNEQYF.

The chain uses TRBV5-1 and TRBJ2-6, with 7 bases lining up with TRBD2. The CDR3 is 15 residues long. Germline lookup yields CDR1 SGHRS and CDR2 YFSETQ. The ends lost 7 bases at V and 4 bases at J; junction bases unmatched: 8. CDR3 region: CASGSGGTGANVLTF. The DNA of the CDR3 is TGCGCCAGCGGCTCCGGGGGGACGGGGGCCAACGTCCTGACTTTC.

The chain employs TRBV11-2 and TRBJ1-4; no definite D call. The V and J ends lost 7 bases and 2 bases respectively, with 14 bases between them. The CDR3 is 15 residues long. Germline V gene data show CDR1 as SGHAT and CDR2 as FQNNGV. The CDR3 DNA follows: TGTGCCAGCACCCTTATTTATTGGACTAATGAAAAACTGTTTTTT. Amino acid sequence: CASTLIYWTNEKLFF. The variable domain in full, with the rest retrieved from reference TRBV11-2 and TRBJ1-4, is EAGVAQSPRYKIIEKRQSVAFWCNPISGHATLYWYQQILGQGPKLLIQFQNNGVVDDSQLPKDRFSAERLKGVDSTLKIQPAKLEDSAVYLCASTLIYWTNEKLFFGSGTQLSVL.

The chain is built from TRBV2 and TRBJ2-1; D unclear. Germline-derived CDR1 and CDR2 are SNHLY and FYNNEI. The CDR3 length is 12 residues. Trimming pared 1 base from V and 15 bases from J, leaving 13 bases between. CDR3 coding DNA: TGTGCCAGCAGTGAAGATGTTACTGGTACGTTCTTC. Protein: CASSEDVTGTFF.

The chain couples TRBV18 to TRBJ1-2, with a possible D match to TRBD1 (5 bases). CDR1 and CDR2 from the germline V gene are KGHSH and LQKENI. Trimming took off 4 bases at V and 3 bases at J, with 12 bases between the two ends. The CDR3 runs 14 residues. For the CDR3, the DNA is TGTGCCAGCTCACAGGGGACCCTGGACTATGGCTACACCTTC. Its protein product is CASSQGTLDYGYTF.

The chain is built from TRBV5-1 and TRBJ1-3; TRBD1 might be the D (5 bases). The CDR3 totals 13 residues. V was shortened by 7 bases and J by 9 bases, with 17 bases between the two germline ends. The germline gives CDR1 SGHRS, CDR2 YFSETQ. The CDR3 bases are TGCGCCAGCGCCCTCAATGCACAGGCCACCATATATTTT. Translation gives CASALNAQATIYF.

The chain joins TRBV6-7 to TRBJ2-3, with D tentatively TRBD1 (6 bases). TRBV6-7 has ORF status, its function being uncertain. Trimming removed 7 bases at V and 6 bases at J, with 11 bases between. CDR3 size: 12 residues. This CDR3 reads CASTSQGDTQYF. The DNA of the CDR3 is TGTGCCAGCACTAGCCAGGGGGATACGCAGTATTTT.

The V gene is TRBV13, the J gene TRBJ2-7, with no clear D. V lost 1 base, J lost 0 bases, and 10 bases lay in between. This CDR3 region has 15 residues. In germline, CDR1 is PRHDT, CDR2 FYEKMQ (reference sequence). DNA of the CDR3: TGTGCCAGCAGCTTAGCCCCCTTGACCTCCTACGAGCAGTACTTC. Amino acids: CASSLAPLTSYEQYF.

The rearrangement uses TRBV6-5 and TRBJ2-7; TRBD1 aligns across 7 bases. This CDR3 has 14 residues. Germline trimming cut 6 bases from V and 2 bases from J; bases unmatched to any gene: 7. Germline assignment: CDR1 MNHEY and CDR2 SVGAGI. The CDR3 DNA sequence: TGTGCCAGCAGCCCCTGGGACAGAGCCTACGAGCAGTACTTC. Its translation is CASSPWDRAYEQYF.

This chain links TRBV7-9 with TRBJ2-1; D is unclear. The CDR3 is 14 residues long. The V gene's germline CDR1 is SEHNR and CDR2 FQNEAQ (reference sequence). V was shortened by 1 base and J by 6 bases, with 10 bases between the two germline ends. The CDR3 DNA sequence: TGTGCCAGCAGCTTAGGACCCTACCCCAATGAGCAGTTCTTC. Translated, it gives CASSLGPYPNEQFF. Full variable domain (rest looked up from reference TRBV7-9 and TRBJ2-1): DTGVSQNPRHKITKRGQNVTFRCDPISEHNRLYWYRQTLGQGPEFLTYFQNEAQLEKSRLLSDRFSAERPKGSFSTLEIQRTEQGDSAMYLCASSLGPYPNEQFFGPGTRLTVL.

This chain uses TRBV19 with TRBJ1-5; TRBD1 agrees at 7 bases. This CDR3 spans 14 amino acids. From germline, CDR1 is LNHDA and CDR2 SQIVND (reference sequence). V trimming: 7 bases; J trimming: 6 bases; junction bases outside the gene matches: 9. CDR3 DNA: TGTGCCAGTACCCTCACAGGGGAGGGTCAGCCCCAGCATTTT. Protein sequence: CASTLTGEGQPQHF.

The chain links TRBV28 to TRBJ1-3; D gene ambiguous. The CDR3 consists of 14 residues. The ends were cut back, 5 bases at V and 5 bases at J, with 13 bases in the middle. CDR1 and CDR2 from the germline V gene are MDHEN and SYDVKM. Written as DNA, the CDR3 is TGTGCCAGCAGTACTGTAGCCCTCCGAAACACCATATATTTT. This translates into CASSTVALRNTIYF.

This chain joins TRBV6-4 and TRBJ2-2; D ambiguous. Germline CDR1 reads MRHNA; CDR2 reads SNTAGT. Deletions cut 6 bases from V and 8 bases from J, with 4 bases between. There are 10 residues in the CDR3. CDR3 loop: CASRAGELFF. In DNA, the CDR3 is TGTGCCAGCAGGGCGGGGGAGCTGTTTTTT.

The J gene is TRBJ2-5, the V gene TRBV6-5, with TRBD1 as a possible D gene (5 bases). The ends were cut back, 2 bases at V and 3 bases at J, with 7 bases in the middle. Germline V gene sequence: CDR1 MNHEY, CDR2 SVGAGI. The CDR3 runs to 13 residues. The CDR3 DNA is TGTGCCAGCAGTTACAGCAGGGAAGAGACCCAGTACTTC. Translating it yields CASSYSREETQYF.

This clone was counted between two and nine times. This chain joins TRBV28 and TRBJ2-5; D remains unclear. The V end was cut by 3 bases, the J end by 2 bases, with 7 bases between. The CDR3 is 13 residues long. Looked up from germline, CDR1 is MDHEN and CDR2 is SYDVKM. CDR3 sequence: CASSFISQETQYF. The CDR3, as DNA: TGTGCCAGCAGTTTTATATCTCAAGAGACCCAGTACTTC. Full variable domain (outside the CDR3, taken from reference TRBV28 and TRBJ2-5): DVKVTQSSRYLVKRTGEKVFLECVQDMDHENMFWYRQDPGLGLRLIYFSYDVKMKEKGDIPEGYSVSREKKERFSLILESASTNQTSMYLCASSFISQETQYFGPGTRLLVL.

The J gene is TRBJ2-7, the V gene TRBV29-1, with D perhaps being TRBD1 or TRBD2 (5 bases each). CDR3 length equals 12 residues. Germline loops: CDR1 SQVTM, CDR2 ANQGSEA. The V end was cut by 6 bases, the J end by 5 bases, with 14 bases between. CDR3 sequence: CSVNGMGDEQYF. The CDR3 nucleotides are TGCAGCGTGAACGGGATGGGGGACGAGCAGTACTTC.

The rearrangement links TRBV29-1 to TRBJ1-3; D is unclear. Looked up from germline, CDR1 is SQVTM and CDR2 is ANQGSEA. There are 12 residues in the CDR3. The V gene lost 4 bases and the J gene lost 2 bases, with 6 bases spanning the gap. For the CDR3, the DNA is TGCAGCGTTGGTTCTACTGGAAACACCATATATTTT. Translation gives CSVGSTGNTIYF.